The TCR beta chain under discussion was sequenced for a study of CD8 T cells in ankylosing spondylitis. In making TCR beta libraries, quantitative 5'-RACE with molecular barcodes was used. TCRdb called the 5' RACE reads again in MiXCR, with one record for every CDR3 protein. Altogether roughly 170,000 distinct CDR3 sequences are present, 9.8% being singletons, with the ten largest covering around 15%. V lost 6 bases to trimming and J lost 3 bases, with 18 bases between them. The CDR3 is 14 residues long. The germline CDR1 and CDR2 sequences are DFQATT and SNEGSKA (reference sequence). General observations from the study: Disease-linked clones reportedly concentrated significantly in matched ankylosing spondylitis synovial fluid. For ankylosing spondylitis blood, a TCR beta motif of under 10 highly homologous variants appeared characteristic.

With regard to this clonotype: Its antigen is as yet unknown.

This TCR derives from a female donor with ankylosing spondylitis or in good health (not recorded which). The chain is built from TRBV20-1 and TRBJ2-7; D unclear. Sequencing was carried out using blood, either unsorted or a sorted T cell fraction (not recorded which). DNA of the CDR3: TGCAGTGCCCGGACGGATACTAACTACTACGAGCAGTACTTC. It specifies CSARTDTNYYEQYF.